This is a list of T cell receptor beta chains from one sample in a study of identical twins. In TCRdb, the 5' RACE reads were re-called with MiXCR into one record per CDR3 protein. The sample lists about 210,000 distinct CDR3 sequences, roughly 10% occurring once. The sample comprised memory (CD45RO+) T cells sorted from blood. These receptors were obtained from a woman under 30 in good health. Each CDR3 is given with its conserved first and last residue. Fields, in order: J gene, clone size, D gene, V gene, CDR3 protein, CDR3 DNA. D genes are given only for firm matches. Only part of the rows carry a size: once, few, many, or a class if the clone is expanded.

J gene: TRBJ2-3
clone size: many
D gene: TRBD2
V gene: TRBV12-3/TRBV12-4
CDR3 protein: CASSFGLAGGRGYF
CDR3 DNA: TGTGCCAGCAGTTTTGGACTAGCGGGGGGGCGTGGGTATTTT

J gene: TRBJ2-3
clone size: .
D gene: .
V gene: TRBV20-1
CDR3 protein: CSARPLAGTDTQYF
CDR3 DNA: TGCAGTGCTCGACCCCTAGCCGGCACAGATACGCAGTATTTT

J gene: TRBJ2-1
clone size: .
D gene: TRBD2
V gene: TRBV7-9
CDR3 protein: CASSLLLAGGSNEQFF
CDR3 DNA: TGTGCCAGCAGCTTATTACTAGCGGGGGGTTCCAATGAGCAGTTCTTC

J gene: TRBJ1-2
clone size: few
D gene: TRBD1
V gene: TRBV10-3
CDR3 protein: CAISSGQLYGYTF
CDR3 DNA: TGTGCCATCAGCTCGGGACAGCTCTATGGCTACACCTTC

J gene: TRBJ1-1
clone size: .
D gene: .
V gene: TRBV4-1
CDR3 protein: CASSQVRERNTEAFF
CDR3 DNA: TGCGCCAGCAGCCAAGTAAGGGAGAGGAACACTGAAGCTTTCTTT

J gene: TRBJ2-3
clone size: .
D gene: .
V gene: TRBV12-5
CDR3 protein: CASGLVTLTTDTQYF
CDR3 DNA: TGTGCTAGTGGTTTGGTAACCCTTACCACAGATACGCAGTATTTT

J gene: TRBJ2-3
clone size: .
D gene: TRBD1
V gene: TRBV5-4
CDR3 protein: CASSQPGTGATDTQYF
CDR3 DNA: TGTGCCAGCAGCCAACCCGGGACAGGTGCTACAGATACGCAGTATTTT

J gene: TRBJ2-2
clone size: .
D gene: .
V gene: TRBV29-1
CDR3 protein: CSVAGPLNTGELFF
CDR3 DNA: TGCAGCGTCGCGGGACCCCTGAACACCGGGGAGCTGTTTTTT

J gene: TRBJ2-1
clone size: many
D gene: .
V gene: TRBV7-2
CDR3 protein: CASSSGAYNEQFF
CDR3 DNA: TGTGCCAGCAGCTCAGGGGCTTACAATGAGCAGTTCTTC

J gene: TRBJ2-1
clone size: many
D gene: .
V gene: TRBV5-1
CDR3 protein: CASSLLGNEQFF
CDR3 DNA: TGCGCCAGCAGCTTGTTAGGGAATGAGCAGTTCTTC

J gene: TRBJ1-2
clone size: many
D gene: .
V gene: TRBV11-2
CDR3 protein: CASSLFMGRGYTF
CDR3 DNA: TGTGCCAGCAGCTTATTCATGGGACGTGGCTACACCTTC

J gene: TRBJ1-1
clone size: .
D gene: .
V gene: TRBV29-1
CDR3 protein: CSVGPMNTEAFF
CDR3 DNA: TGCAGCGTTGGGCCCATGAACACTGAAGCTTTCTTT

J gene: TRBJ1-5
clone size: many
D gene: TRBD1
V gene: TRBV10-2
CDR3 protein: CASRDRVSQPQHF
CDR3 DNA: TGCGCCAGCAGGGACAGGGTGAGTCAGCCCCAGCATTTT

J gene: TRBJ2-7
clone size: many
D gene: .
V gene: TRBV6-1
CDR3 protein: CASERYPNEQYF
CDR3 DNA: TGTGCCAGCGAGAGGTACCCCAACGAGCAGTACTTC

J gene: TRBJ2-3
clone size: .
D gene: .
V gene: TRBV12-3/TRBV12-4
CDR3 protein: CASSSQGLTAGYF
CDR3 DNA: TGTGCCAGCAGTTCCCAAGGCCTTACCGCGGGGTATTTT

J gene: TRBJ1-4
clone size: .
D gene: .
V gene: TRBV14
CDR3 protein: CASSQDLGGRSEKLFF
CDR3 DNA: TGTGCCAGCAGCCAAGATCTGGGAGGGAGGAGTGAAAAACTGTTTTTT

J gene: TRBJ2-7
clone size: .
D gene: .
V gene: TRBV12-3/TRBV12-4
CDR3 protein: CASSSRAGRYEQYF
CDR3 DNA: TGTGCCAGCAGCTCCCGGGCAGGGCGCTACGAGCAGTACTTC

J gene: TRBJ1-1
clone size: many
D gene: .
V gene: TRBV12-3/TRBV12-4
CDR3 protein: CASSIGDATEAFF
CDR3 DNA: TGTGCCAGCAGCATCGGGGATGCCACTGAAGCTTTCTTT

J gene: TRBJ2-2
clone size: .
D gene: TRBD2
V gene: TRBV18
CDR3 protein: CASSPPGTSDAGELFF
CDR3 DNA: TGTGCCAGCTCACCTCCCGGGACTAGTGACGCCGGGGAGCTGTTTTTT

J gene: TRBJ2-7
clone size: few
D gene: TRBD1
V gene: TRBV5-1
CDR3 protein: CASSLETGGGYEQYF
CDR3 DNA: TGCGCCAGCAGCTTAGAGACAGGGGGTGGCTACGAGCAGTACTTC

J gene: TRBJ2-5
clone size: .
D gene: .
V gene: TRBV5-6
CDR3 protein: CASSPDRVQETQYF
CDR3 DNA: TGTGCCAGCAGCCCCGACCGGGTTCAAGAGACCCAGTACTTC